This T cell receptor (beta chain) was recorded in a study of blood T cell repertoires in COVID-19. About the study: Sources were T cells, B-cell-depleted T cells, or PBMCs; the material itself was cDNA or gDNA.

Original analysis: Amplification from reference gene primers served as the basis for estimated nucleated cell counts. Assay: immunoSEQ multiplex PCR; the TCRdb copy retains only in-frame clones and omits some. The DNA gave D and trimming, while V, J and clone size come from that table. The top ten clones hold 9.6% of a sample with some 41,000 clones, roughly 87% of them seen once. This CDR3 spans 16 amino acids. Germline V gene sequence: CDR1 SGHRS, CDR2 YFSETQ. Trimming cost V 2 bases and J 6 bases, with 18 bases left between them. The clonotype comes from a woman aged 80 or over with active COVID-19. The chain is built from TRBV5-1 and TRBJ2-1; D call uncertain. Sequenced input: peripheral blood. CDR3 residues: CASSLSDGSVTNEQFF. The CDR3 DNA follows: TGCGCCAGCAGCTTATCTGACGGGTCTGTCACCAATGAGCAGTTCTTC.